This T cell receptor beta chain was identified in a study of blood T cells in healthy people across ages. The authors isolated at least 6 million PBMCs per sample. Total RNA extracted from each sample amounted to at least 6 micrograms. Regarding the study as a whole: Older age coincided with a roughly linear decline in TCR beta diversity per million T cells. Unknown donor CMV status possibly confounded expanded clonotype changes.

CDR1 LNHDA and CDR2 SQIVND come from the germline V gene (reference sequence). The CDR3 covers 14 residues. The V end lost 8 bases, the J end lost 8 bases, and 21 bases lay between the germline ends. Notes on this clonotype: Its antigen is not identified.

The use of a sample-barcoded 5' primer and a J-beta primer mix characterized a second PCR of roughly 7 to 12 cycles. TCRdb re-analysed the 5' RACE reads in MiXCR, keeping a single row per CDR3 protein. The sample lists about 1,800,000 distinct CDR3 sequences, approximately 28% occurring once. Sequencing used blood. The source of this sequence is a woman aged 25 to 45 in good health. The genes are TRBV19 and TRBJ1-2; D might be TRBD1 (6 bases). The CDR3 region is CASRTTGGGWGYTF. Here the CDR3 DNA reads TGTGCCAGTCGAACTACCGGCGGGGGCTGGGGCTACACCTTC.